This TCR beta chain was observed in a study of graft-versus-host responses after intestinal transplantation. On the study more broadly: Multivisceral, liver-intestinal, or isolated intestinal transplants were performed in recipients. All of the recipients had induction that used anti-thymocyte globulin, then tacrolimus and steroids for three to four years.

Trimming left V 4 bases short and J 0 bases short, with 13 bases between. The CDR3 runs to 15 residues. Germline CDR1 and CDR2: MNHNS and SASEGT. Comments on this clone: The antigen is unknown.

TCRdb's table, derived via immunoSEQ multiplex PCR, lists solely in-frame clones and lacks some. This sample carries 65,000 to 90,000 clones, 80% to 90% of them seen once, and the ten largest clones take roughly 2.6%. The sequencing used unstimulated CD8+ T cells sorted from spleen or lymph node cells, collected before intestinal transplant. The V call is TRBV6-1, the J call TRBJ2-7; a weak D match, TRBD1 (5 bases). The receptor comes from a human donor who received an intestinal transplant. CDR3 sequence reads: CASSAGREISYEQYF. The CDR3 nucleotides are TGTGCCAGCAGTGCAGGGCGAGAAATCTCCTACGAGCAGTACTTC.